This paragraph covers one TCR beta chain sequence. It lacks a known antigen. No base quality values were provided; no much bigger clone lies one nucleotide off. The collaborating institutions used their own protocols to collect whole blood in K2EDTA tubes. Collaborator samples were shipped for TCRbeta analysis as frozen whole blood, isolated PBMCs, or DNA extracted from either sample type. This sample stems from a study of blood T cell repertoires in COVID-19 (dated by TCRdb to between 2020 and 2021). As for the study more broadly: Samples covering the acute and convalescent phases of COVID-19 were provided by collaborators in the United States, Italy and Spain. The prospective study material was composed of cDNA or gDNA derived from T cells, B-cell-depleted T cells, or PBMCs. Where available, HLA class I and class II types were obtained from metadata supplied by the sample provider rather than from assay-based typing. The samples were drawn from the first 160 participants of the ongoing ImmuneRACE study and from 1,254 subjects provided by 6 global collaborators. The repertoires were made available in a free public database intended to serve as a resource for research on the immune response to SARS-CoV-2. The dataset comprised deeply sampled blood TCRbeta repertoires from subjects exposed to, actively infected with, or recovered from COVID-19. The sample metadata nearly always contained a de-identified subject ID, COVID-19 status, age in years and sex.

General conclusions and limits of the study: Clinical and demographic metadata were provided uncurated, with the amount varying by source and participant.

TCRbeta CDR3 regions were amplified from genomic DNA using the immunoSEQ Assay, a bias-controlled multiplex PCR. Regarding the original processing steps: Nucleated cell counts per sample were estimated from amplification of reference gene primers within the assay. Sequence reads were collapsed and filtered to measure the absolute abundance of every unique TCRbeta CDR3 rearrangement. For each sample, productive Simpson clonality was calculated by taking the square root of Simpson's diversity index across productive rearrangements. TCRdb limited this immuneACCESS table to in-frame rearrangements with V and J called. A share of clones is missing; checked studies link under half to unresolved V genes, and the rest is unexplained. V, J and clone size reflect that table, while D and trimming were determined from the DNA. Within this sample are under 150,000 clones, with around 91% of them counted one time only. The top ten hold 2.5% to 3.5% of the sample.

Unmatched junction bases come to 9, with V trimmed by 3 bases and J by 4 bases. Taken from the germline V gene (reference sequence), the CDR1 and CDR2 loops are LNHDA and SQIVND. The CDR3 runs 16 amino acids, cysteine and phenylalanine included. Here the CDR3 DNA is all that survives: 48 bases in frame from base 1. The source is a woman aged 60-70 years with active COVID-19. The chain couples TRBV19 to TRBJ1-1; TRBD1 agrees with 9 junctional bases. Sequenced: peripheral blood. At the DNA level, the sequence is TGTGCCAGTAGTATGGGACCGGCGACAGGGGGCACTGAAGCTTTCTTT. Its amino acids are CASSMGPATGGTEAFF.